This is a list of T cell receptor beta chains from one sample in a study of shared clonotypes between healthy human individuals. The repertoire was sequenced with immunoSEQ multiplex PCR; TCRdb's copy has only in-frame clones and lacks some. This sample has 780,000 or so clones, with over 55% found just once. The material sequenced was memory CD4+ T cells sorted from blood. The receptors were gathered from a young woman in good health. Each CDR3 is given with its conserved first and last residue. A D gene is named only where the DNA matches it firmly. Clone size is given for some rows only: seen once, a few or many times, or a class if the clone is expanded.

TGTGCCAGTAGTATAGAATTTAGATGGACCACAAGGCAGTTCTTC,CASSIEFRWTTRQFF,TRBV19,-,-,15,TRBJ2-1
TGCGCCAGCAGTGCGTCAGGGCCTTATGGAAACACCATATATTTT,CASSASGPYGNTIYF,TRBV5-1,-,-,15,TRBJ1-3
TGTGCCAGCTCATCGACCGCCGGGACAGGAGCCTACGAGCAGTACTTC,CASSSTAGTGAYEQYF,TRBV18,once,TRBD1,16,TRBJ2-7
TGTGCCAGCAGCCTAGACAGGGACCATGGCTACACCTTC,CASSLDRDHGYTF,TRBV14,-,TRBD1,13,TRBJ1-2
TGTGCCAGCAGCCCCCGGGCCGGATTAACCTACAATGAGCAGTTCTTC,CASSPRAGLTYNEQFF,TRBV7-2,-,-,16,TRBJ2-1
TGTGCCAGCTCAGCACTAGCGGAGGTCACAGATACGCAGTATTTT,CASSALAEVTDTQYF,TRBV18,-,TRBD2,15,TRBJ2-3
TGTGCCAGCAGCTTAGCAGGCAGGTCCCCAGATACGCAGTATTTT,CASSLAGRSPDTQYF,TRBV11-2,-,-,15,TRBJ2-3
TGTGCCAGCAGTAACGCAAGACTAGCGCCAAACCCCTCCTACAATGAGCAGTTCTTC,CASSNARLAPNPSYNEQFF,TRBV28,-,TRBD2,19,TRBJ2-1
TGTGCCAGCAGCTCAGGACAGGGCTATCAGCCCCAGCATTTT,CASSSGQGYQPQHF,TRBV11-2,-,TRBD1,14,TRBJ1-5
TGTGCCAGCAGAGTGGGTGGAGCGCTAATGTCCTACGAGCAGTACTTC,CASRVGGALMSYEQYF,TRBV2,-,-,16,TRBJ2-7
TGTGCCAGCACCACGGAGAGCAGGGGGCGCCCCCCTGGGGCCAACGTCCTGACTTTC,CASTTESRGRPPGANVLTF,TRBV27,-,TRBD1,19,TRBJ2-6
TGTGCCAGCAGGGTAGCGGGAGCGAGGGAGCTGTTTTTT,CASRVAGARELFF,TRBV7-8,-,TRBD2,13,TRBJ2-2
TGCGCCAGCAGCGGACAAGAGTCGGTCGGCACCATATATTTT,CASSGQESVGTIYF,TRBV5-1,-,-,14,TRBJ1-3
TGTGCCAGCAGCCCAAGGACTAGCGAGCAGTTCTTC,CASSPRTSEQFF,TRBV5-4,-,TRBD2,12,TRBJ2-1
TGTGCCAGCAAGCAGGGCGGATCCTACAATGAGCAGTTCTTC,CASKQGGSYNEQFF,TRBV7-9,-,-,14,TRBJ2-1
TGTGCCAGCAGTTATGCGGGAGGGCCATTCGAGCAGTTCTTC,CASSYAGGPFEQFF,TRBV6-5,-,TRBD2,14,TRBJ2-1
TGTGCCAGCAGCCTGAGCGGGAGTCAAGAGACCCAGTACTTC,CASSLSGSQETQYF,TRBV7-2,-,TRBD2,14,TRBJ2-5
TGCGCCAGCAGTCAATCCCGACGCCCGGGACTAGATTCTTACGAGCAGTACTTC,CASSQSRRPGLDSYEQYF,TRBV23-1,few,TRBD2,18,TRBJ2-7
TGTGCCAGCAGTTACTCGATGGGACAGCAGTATCAGCCCCAGCATTTT,CASSYSMGQQYQPQHF,TRBV6-6,-,TRBD1,16,TRBJ1-5
TGTGCCAGCTCACCACTTTTGAACACTGAAGCTTTCTTT,CASSPLLNTEAFF,TRBV18,-,-,13,TRBJ1-1
TGTGCCTGGAAATCACCCGGATATGAGCAGTTCTTC,CAWKSPGYEQFF,TRBV30,many,-,12,TRBJ2-1
TGTGCCAGCACCCCTAGGTTTAGCCACATCCCGGATACGCAGTATTTT,CASTPRFSHIPDTQYF,TRBV27,-,-,16,TRBJ2-3
TGTGCCAGCAGCTTTTCTAGCGGGCACGGGGAGCTGTTTTTT,CASSFSSGHGELFF,TRBV7-8,few,TRBD2,14,TRBJ2-2
TGTGCCAGCAGATACGCCGGTAGCGTAGCCTACGAGCAGTACTTC,CASRYAGSVAYEQYF,TRBV6-1,-,-,15,TRBJ2-7
TGTGCCAGTAGTGCCCACAAACTCCCCTACGAGCAGTACTTC,CASSAHKLPYEQYF,TRBV19,-,-,14,TRBJ2-7
TGTGCCAGCAGCCCCCCTACTAGCGGAAACACCGGGGAGCTGTTTTTT,CASSPPTSGNTGELFF,TRBV7-9,-,TRBD2,16,TRBJ2-2
TGTGCCACCAGCAGAGATCCCAGGACCCGGGGCGCCATTCAGTACTTC,CATSRDPRTRGAIQYF,TRBV15,-,-,16,TRBJ2-4
TGCGCCAGCAGCCAGGGTTGGGACAGCTCTGGGGCCAACGTCCTGACTTTC,CASSQGWDSSGANVLTF,TRBV4-1,-,TRBD1,17,TRBJ2-6
TGCGCCAGCAGTCAATTTAGGATACCCGGGACTAAGAGGCCCCAGTACTTC,CASSQFRIPGTKRPQYF,TRBV23-1,-,TRBD2,17,TRBJ2-5
TGTGCCAGTAGTAAGGATCCCATTGGTCTTCCAAACAGGGGATTTTATCAGCCCCAGCATTTT,CASSKDPIGLPNRGFYQPQHF,TRBV19,-,TRBD1,21,TRBJ1-5
TGCAGCGTCGCAACAGGGTCGGATTCACCCCTCCACTTT,CSVATGSDSPLHF,TRBV29-1,-,-,13,TRBJ1-6
TGTGCCACCAGCAGAGATCCAGGGACTAGAATGGTTGAGCAGTTCTTC,CATSRDPGTRMVEQFF,TRBV15,-,TRBD2,16,TRBJ2-1
TGCGCCAGCAGCTTGCAATCGAGGGGACAGGTAGCCAAAAACATTCAGTACTTC,CASSLQSRGQVAKNIQYF,TRBV5-1,-,TRBD1,18,TRBJ2-4
TGTGCCAGCAGCCTCCGGACTAGCGGGAGTACGGAGACCCAGTACTTC,CASSLRTSGSTETQYF,TRBV7-9,once,TRBD2,16,TRBJ2-5
TGCGCCAGCAGCCCGACGGTAGGCACAGATACGCAGTATTTT,CASSPTVGTDTQYF,TRBV5-1,-,-,14,TRBJ2-3
TGTGCCAGCAGTTACACACTAGCGGGAGCTTACGAGCAGTACTTC,CASSYTLAGAYEQYF,TRBV6-5,-,TRBD2,15,TRBJ2-7
TGTGCCAGCAGCCCCAGACAGAGCAATCAGCCCCAGCATTTT,CASSPRQSNQPQHF,TRBV5-4,-,-,14,TRBJ1-5
TGTGCCAGCAGCTTAATCCCCGGGACAGAGACCCAGTACTTC,CASSLIPGTETQYF,TRBV7-3,few,-,14,TRBJ2-5
TGCAGCGCTACCCCGGAAGATACGCAGTATTTT,CSATPEDTQYF,TRBV29-1,few,-,11,TRBJ2-3
TGTGCCAGCAGCACAAGCGGGAGGTACGATGAGCAGTTCTTC,CASSTSGRYDEQFF,TRBV7-2,few,TRBD2,14,TRBJ2-1
TGTGCCAGTAGTATTTGGGGCGAGACCCAGTACTTC,CASSIWGETQYF,TRBV19,-,-,12,TRBJ2-5
TGTGCCACCAGCGTGGGGGGCAGAGTTTATGGCTACACCTTC,CATSVGGRVYGYTF,TRBV15,few,-,14,TRBJ1-2
TGTGCCAGCAGTACGGGGGCCAACGTCCTGACTTTC,CASSTGANVLTF,TRBV7-6,-,-,12,TRBJ2-6
TGTGCCAGCAGTATCAGGGAAAACGAGCAGTACTTC,CASSIRENEQYF,TRBV25-1,-,-,12,TRBJ2-7
TGTGCCTGGAGTCCTACCACCTCCCTCCTCTTC,CAWSPTTSLLF,TRBV30,-,-,11,TRBJ2-1
TGTGCCAGCAGCACAGGAGACAGGACTGAAGCTTTCTTT,CASSTGDRTEAFF,TRBV7-2,-,-,13,TRBJ1-1